This record covers a single TCR beta chain. The data are from a study of blood T cell repertoires in COVID-19. The table came from immunoSEQ multiplex PCR; TCRdb's copy has only in-frame clones and leaves some out. This repertoire shows around 95,000 clones, just over 90% found once; its top ten account for about 2.2%. The receptor was isolated from a man aged 50 to 60 with active COVID-19. Sample: peripheral blood.

Here the CDR3 reads CASRETGGASPLHF. The DNA for the CDR3 is TGTGCCAGCAGAGAGACAGGGGGGGCTTCACCCCTCCACTTT. This chain joins TRBV25-1 and TRBJ1-6, with 9 bases lining up with TRBD1. The CDR3 totals 14 residues. Germline V CDR1 and CDR2: MGHDK, SYGVNS. Trimming took 6 bases from V and 9 from J; bases not matched to a gene: 6.